Listed here are 20 T cell receptor beta chains from one sample, sequenced in a study of T cell repertoires in cytomegalovirus infection (dated by TCRdb to between 2018 and 2020). The sample was run on an Illumina HiSeq 1500. TCRdb redid the processing of the public reads, applying fastp at Q25 and MiXCR, and retained in-frame beta chains. Rows matching on CDR3 protein sequence are summarized as one entry with the most common DNA and genes. Counted in this sample were 900,000 to 950,000 distinct CDR3 sequences; about 33% of them appeared once. Roughly 13% of the sample rests with the top ten. The treatment or condition label here, explained by the study, means: in vitro stimulation with specific CMV peptide epitopes to enrich CMV-specific T cells. Antigens for these TCRs are unknown. The specimen comprised cultured CD8+ T cells from PBMCs, sampled from culture after CMV antigen stimulation. The source of these receptors is a human donor in good health (CMV status not recorded). Some clones in this sample may be carry-over from other donors' samples.

The CDR3, as DNA: TGTGCCAGCAGCCCCCTCCTTGGGGACAATGAGCAGTTCTTC. This encodes CASSPLLGDNEQFF. The J gene is TRBJ2-1, the V gene TRBV7-9, with D uncertain. The CDR3 has 14 residues. Germline CDR1 reads SEHNR; CDR2 reads FQNEAQ (reference sequence). Trimming cost V 5 bases and J 5 bases, with 13 bases left between them.

This clonotype was seen once. The chain links TRBV20-1 to TRBJ2-7; weak D call: TRBD2 (5 bases). This CDR3 contains 12 residues. Trimming cost V 2 bases and J 3 bases, with 8 bases left between them. Germline CDR1 and CDR2: DFQATT and SNEGSKA (reference sequence). In nucleotides, the CDR3 is TGCAGTGCTAGATCCAGCGGCTACGAGCAGTACTTC. The encoded protein is CSARSSGYEQYF.

The rearrangement links TRBV2 to TRBJ2-1; no clear D gene. Germline V gene data show CDR1 as SNHLY and CDR2 as FYNNEI. With 8 bases removed from V and 5 bases from J, the gap between germline ends came to 16 bases. The CDR3 length is 14 residues. Here the CDR3 DNA reads TGTGCCAGCTCGAATCATCGCACTAACAATGAGCAGTTCTTC. It translates to CASSNHRTNNEQFF. The full variable domain, rest sourced from reference TRBV2 and TRBJ2-1, is EPEVTQTPSHQVTQMGQEVILRCVPISNHLYFYWYRQILGQKVEFLVSFYNNEISEKSEIFDDQFSVERPDGSNFTLKIRSTKLEDSAMYFCASSNHRTNNEQFFGPGTRLTVL.

This clonotype was detected a few times. V is TRBV19 and J is TRBJ1-1; TRBD1 matches at 8 bases. CDR1 is LNHDA, CDR2 SQIVND, per germline (reference sequence). This CDR3 contains 12 residues. Trimming at V came to 4 bases and at J to 8 bases, leaving 3 bases not matched to a gene. CDR3 DNA: TGTGCCAGTAGTAAGAGGGACAGGGAAGCTTTCTTT. As protein: CASSKRDREAFF.

This clonotype was picked up many times. The chain joins TRBV7-9 to TRBJ1-2; D remains unclear. Germline V gene sequence: CDR1 SEHNR, CDR2 FQNEAQ (reference sequence). CDR3 length equals 13 residues. The V end was cut by 1 base, the J end by 1 base, with 4 bases between. CDR3 amino acids: CASSLENNYGYTF. The CDR3 DNA reads TGTGCCAGCAGCTTAGAGAATAACTATGGCTACACCTTC.

The V gene is TRBV6-1, the J gene TRBJ1-5, with D unclear. The CDR3 spans 16 residues. CDR1 and CDR2 (germline): MNHNS, SASEGT. V gave up 7 bases and J gave up 2 bases, with 18 bases separating them. In DNA, the CDR3 is TGTGCCAGCATCCCCTTCTCTGGCGTGGGCAATCAGCCCCAGCATTTT. Protein sequence: CASIPFSGVGNQPQHF.

This clonotype was detected a few times. V is TRBV7-6 and J is TRBJ2-3, with D unresolved. This CDR3 comprises 13 residues. The V end lost 8 bases, the J end lost 2 bases, and 11 bases lay between the germline ends. From germline, CDR1 is SGHVS and CDR2 FNYEAQ. The CDR3 coding sequence is TGTGCCAGCCCTCTAAAGGCCACAGATACGCAGTATTTT. This codes for CASPLKATDTQYF.

The V gene is TRBV5-1, the J gene TRBJ2-7; D gene ambiguous. Trimming pared 4 bases from V and 3 bases from J, leaving 17 bases between. The V gene's germline CDR1 is SGHRS and CDR2 YFSETQ. The CDR3 is 15 residues long. The CDR3 bases are TGCGCCAGCAGCGACCTCGGGCCCCCGATCTACGAGCAGTACGTC. Its translation: CASSDLGPPIYEQYV.

This clonotype was seen more than once but under ten times. The chain links TRBV20-1 to TRBJ2-7, with 11 bases that match TRBD2. This CDR3 region has 15 residues. Trimming took 4 bases from V and 0 from J; bases not matched to a gene: 5. The germline V gene has CDR1 DFQATT and CDR2 SNEGSKA (reference sequence). The CDR3, as DNA: TGCAGTGCTATAGCGGGGGGGACATTCTCCTACGAGCAGTACTTC. It encodes CSAIAGGTFSYEQYF.

V gene TRBV9 combines with J gene TRBJ1-1; the D gene is possibly TRBD1 (5 bases). The CDR3 runs to 12 residues. The V end lost 3 bases, the J end lost 11 bases, and 14 bases lay between the germline ends. CDR1 and CDR2 (germline): SGDLS, YYNGEE. This CDR3 is CASSGRTRGAFF. CDR3 in DNA: TGTGCCAGCAGCGGACGTACCCGGGGGGCTTTCTTT. The whole variable domain, remainder taken from reference TRBV9 and TRBJ1-1, is DSGVTQTPKHLITATGQRVTLRCSPRSGDLSVYWYQQSLDQGLQFLIQYYNGEERAKGNILERFSAQQFPDLHSELNLSSLELGDSALYFCASSGRTRGAFFGQGTRLTVV.

This clonotype was seen only a few times. The V and J genes are TRBV10-3 and TRBJ2-1; 7 nucleotides match TRBD1. V was pared by 3 bases and J by 5 bases, with 4 bases of the junction left unmatched. From germline, CDR1 is ENHRY and CDR2 SYGVKD. The CDR3 spans 14 residues. The CDR3, as DNA: TGTGCCATCAGTGATAAGACAGGGAACAATGAGCAGTTCTTC. This sequence encodes CAISDKTGNNEQFF.

The V call is TRBV27, the J call TRBJ2-5; 10 nucleotides align to TRBD1. CDR1 is MNHEY, CDR2 SMNVEV, per germline (reference sequence). With V trimmed by 10 bases and J by 5 bases, 16 bases remained unmatched. The CDR3 spans 16 residues. DNA for the CDR3: TGTGCCACCACCCGGTTCCCGACAGGGGGCCGGGAGACCCAGTACTTC. Amino acids: CATTRFPTGGRETQYF.

This clonotype was seen once. The conserved phenylalanine or tryptophan is not found at the CDR3 terminus, so this likely reflects a read error. The chain has TRBV20-1 and TRBJ2-5; D perhaps matches TRBD1 (6 bases). The CDR3 consists of 18 residues. V was shortened by 2 bases and J by 1 base, with 23 bases between the two germline ends. Per the germline V gene, CDR1 is DFQATT and CDR2 is SNEGSKA (reference sequence). DNA of the CDR3: TGCAGTGCTAGAAATCGGGTTTACAGGGCGTTAGTCCAAGAGACCCAGTACTCC. It specifies CSARNRVYRALVQETQYS.

This sequence joins TRBV10-3 and TRBJ1-5; the match to TRBD1 covers 7 bases. After removal of 2 bases from V and 0 bases from J, the junction contained 7 bases not matched to a gene. Germline CDR1 reads ENHRY; CDR2 reads SYGVKD. The CDR3 covers 17 residues. The CDR3 DNA is TGTGCCATCAGTGAGGGACTACAGGGGTCTAGCAATCAGCCCCAGCATTTT. Translating gives CAISEGLQGSSNQPQHF.

There are a few counts of this clonotype. CDR3 coding DNA: TGTGCCAGCAGTTACGAGGCCCCAGGGTTAACCTACGAGCAGTACTTC. It specifies CASSYEAPGLTYEQYF. The chain employs TRBV6-5 and TRBJ2-7, with a possible D match to TRBD1 (5 bases). V gave up 2 bases and J gave up 2 bases, with 16 bases separating them. The germline CDR1 and CDR2 sequences are MNHEY and SVGAGI. This CDR3 is built from 16 residues.

This clonotype was recorded many times. V usage is TRBV7-2 and J usage is TRBJ2-3; unclear D gene. CDR1 is SGHTA, CDR2 FQGNSA, per germline. The CDR3 contains 10 residues. The V end lost 8 bases, the J end lost 6 bases, and 6 bases lay between the germline ends. The CDR3 DNA is TGTGCCAGCTTGGCGGATACGCAGTATTTT. Its protein is CASLADTQYF.

This clonotype has at least ten counts. The chain carries TRBV7-2 and TRBJ1-1; possibly TRBD1 for D (5 bases). Trimming removed 5 bases at V and 0 bases at J, with 19 bases between. This CDR3 spans 17 amino acids. In germline, CDR1 is SGHTA, CDR2 FQGNSA. This CDR3 reads CASSPSVGVRLNTEAFF. The DNA of the CDR3 is TGTGCCAGCAGCCCCTCGGTGGGGGTAAGGTTGAACACTGAAGCTTTCTTT.

The V and J genes are TRBV5-1 and TRBJ2-7, with 14 bases identical to TRBD2. V lost 4 bases, J lost 2 bases, and 2 bases stayed unmatched. CDR1 and CDR2 (germline): SGHRS, YFSETQ. This CDR3 comprises 15 residues. The CDR3 reads CASSAGLAGAYEQYF. DNA for the CDR3: TGCGCCAGCAGCGCGGGACTAGCGGGGGCCTACGAGCAGTACTTC. Full variable domain (missing parts from reference TRBV5-1 and TRBJ2-7): KAGVTQTPRYLIKTRGQQVTLSCSPISGHRSVSWYQQTPGQGLQFLFEYFSETQRNKGNFPGRFSGRQFSNSRSEMNVSTLELGDSALYLCASSAGLAGAYEQYFGPGTRLTVT.

A remark on this clonotype: Mismatch with germline at one junction end may stem from a read error. The chain couples TRBV10-1 to TRBJ1-5, with 7 bases identical to TRBD1. CDR3 length: 15 amino acids. The germline V gene has CDR1 WNHNN and CDR2 SYGVQD (reference sequence). CDR3 loop: CASSDRQGLGQPQHF. For the CDR3, the DNA is TGTGCCAGCAGCGATCGACAGGGCCTGGGCCAGCCCCAGCATTTT.

This chain links TRBV7-2 with TRBJ1-6; 8 positions agree with TRBD1. Germline CDR1 SGHTA, CDR2 FQGNSA. V lost 2 bases, J lost 6 bases, and 6 bases stayed unmatched. This CDR3 is built from 16 residues. The CDR3 region has the DNA TGTGCCAGCAGCTTAAACCCTGGACAGGGTAATTCACCCCTCCACTTT. Its translation: CASSLNPGQGNSPLHF.